This T cell receptor beta chain stems from a study of blood T cells in healthy people across ages. A word on this clonotype: Its target is not known.

This CDR3 comprises 16 residues. CDR1 is DFQATT, CDR2 SNEGSKA, per germline (reference sequence). V was cut by 0 bases and J by 7 bases, with 21 bases left in between. Overall study results and limits: Older individuals had lower TCR beta diversity per million T cells (the decline was roughly linear). Diversity figures based on one million T cells were deemed too low.

A second roughly 7 to 11 cycle PCR used barcoded and J-beta primers. From each sample, at least 3 million paired-end reads containing CDR3 were obtained. TCRdb processed the 5' RACE reads anew with MiXCR; each CDR3 protein has one entry. The repertoire holds 1.5 million to 2 million distinct CDR3 sequences, with roughly two fifths as singletons. Donors ranged from roughly 6 to 95 years old and were healthy Caucasians in Russia. The TCR originated in a human donor in good health. This sequence joins TRBV20-1 and TRBJ1-2, with D tentatively TRBD1 (5 bases). Material for sequencing was blood. CDR3 region: CSARDRPMGSGGGYTF. The CDR3 bases are TGCAGTGCTAGAGATAGGCCTATGGGCAGTGGGGGTGGCTACACCTTC.